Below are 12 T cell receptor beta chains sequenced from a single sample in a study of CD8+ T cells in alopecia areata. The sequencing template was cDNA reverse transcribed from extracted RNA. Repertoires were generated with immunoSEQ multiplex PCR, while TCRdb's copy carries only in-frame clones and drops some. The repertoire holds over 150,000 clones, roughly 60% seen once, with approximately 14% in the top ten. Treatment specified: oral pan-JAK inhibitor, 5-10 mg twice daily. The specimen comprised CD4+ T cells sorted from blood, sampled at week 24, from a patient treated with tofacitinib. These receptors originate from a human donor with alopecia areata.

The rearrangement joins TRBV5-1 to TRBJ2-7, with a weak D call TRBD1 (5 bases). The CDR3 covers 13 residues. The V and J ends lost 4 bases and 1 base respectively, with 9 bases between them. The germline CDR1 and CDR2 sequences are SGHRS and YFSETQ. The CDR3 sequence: CASSVDISYEQYF. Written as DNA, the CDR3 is TGCGCCAGCAGCGTGGACATTTCCTACGAGCAGTACTTC. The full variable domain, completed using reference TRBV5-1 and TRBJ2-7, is KAGVTQTPRYLIKTRGQQVTLSCSPISGHRSVSWYQQTPGQGLQFLFEYFSETQRNKGNFPGRFSGRQFSNSRSEMNVSTLELGDSALYLCASSVDISYEQYFGPGTRLTVT.

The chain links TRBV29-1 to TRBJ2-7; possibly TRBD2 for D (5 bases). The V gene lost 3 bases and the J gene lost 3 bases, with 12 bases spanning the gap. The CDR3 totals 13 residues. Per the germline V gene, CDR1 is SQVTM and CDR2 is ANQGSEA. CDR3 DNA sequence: TGCAGCGTTGATACTGGACTGAGCTACGAGCAGTACTTC. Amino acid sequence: CSVDTGLSYEQYF.

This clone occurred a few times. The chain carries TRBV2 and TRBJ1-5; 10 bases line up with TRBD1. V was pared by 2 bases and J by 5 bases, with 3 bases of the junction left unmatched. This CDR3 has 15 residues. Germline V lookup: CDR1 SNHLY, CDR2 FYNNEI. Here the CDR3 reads CASSEQGQGYQPQHF. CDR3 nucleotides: TGTGCCAGCAGTGAACAGGGACAGGGGTATCAGCCCCAGCATTTT.

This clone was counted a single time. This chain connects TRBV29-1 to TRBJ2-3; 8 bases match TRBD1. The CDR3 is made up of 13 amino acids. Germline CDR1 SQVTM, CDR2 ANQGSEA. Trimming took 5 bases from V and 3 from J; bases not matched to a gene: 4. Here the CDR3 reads CSVKGQGTDTQYF. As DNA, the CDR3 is TGCAGCGTTAAAGGACAGGGAACAGATACGCAGTATTTT.

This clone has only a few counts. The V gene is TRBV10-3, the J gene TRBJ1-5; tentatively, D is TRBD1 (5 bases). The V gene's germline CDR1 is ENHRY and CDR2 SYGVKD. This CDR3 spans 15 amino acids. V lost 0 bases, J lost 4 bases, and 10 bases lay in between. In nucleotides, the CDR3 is TGTGCCATCAGTGAGTCGTTGACAGAGAATCAGCCCCAGCATTTT. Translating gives CAISESLTENQPQHF.

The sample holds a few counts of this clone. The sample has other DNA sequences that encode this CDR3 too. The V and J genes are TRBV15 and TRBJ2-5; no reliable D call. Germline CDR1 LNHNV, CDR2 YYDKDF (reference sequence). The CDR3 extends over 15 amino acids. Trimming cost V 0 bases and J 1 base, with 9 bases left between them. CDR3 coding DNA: TGTGCCACCAGCAGAGACCCCGGCCCCCAAGAGACCCAGTACTTC. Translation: CATSRDPGPQETQYF.

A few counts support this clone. In DNA, the CDR3 is TGTGCCAGCAGCCCGCTAGCGGGGGGGGCCAATACGCAGTATTTT. This encodes CASSPLAGGANTQYF. The chain joins TRBV4-2 to TRBJ2-3; 12 bases match TRBD2. CDR1 and CDR2 from the germline V gene are LGHNA and YNFKEQ. The V and J ends lost 4 bases and 7 bases, in that order; junction bases with no gene match: 6. The CDR3 is made up of 15 amino acids.

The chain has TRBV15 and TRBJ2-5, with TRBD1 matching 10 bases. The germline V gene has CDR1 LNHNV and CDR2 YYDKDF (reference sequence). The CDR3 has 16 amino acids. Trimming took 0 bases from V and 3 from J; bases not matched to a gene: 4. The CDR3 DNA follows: TGTGCCACCAGCAGAGATCAAGGACAGGGGGAAGAGACCCAGTACTTC. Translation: CATSRDQGQGEETQYF.

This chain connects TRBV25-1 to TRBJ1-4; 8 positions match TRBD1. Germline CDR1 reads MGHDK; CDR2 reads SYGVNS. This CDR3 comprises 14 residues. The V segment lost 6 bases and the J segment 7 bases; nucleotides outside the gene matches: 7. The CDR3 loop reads CASSPDRDAEKLFF. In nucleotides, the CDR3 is TGTGCCAGCAGCCCGGACAGGGACGCTGAAAAACTGTTTTTT.

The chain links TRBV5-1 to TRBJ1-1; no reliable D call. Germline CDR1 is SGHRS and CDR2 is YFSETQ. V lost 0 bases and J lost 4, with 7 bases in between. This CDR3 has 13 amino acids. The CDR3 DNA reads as TGCGCCAGCAGCTTGGGAGGGTCCACTGAAGCTTTCTTT. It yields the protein CASSLGGSTEAFF.

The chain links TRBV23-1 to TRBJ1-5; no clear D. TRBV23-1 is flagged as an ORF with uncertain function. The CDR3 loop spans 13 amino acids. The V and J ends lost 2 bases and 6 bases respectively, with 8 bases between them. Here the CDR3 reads CASSQKGCQPQHF. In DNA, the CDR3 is TGCGCCAGCAGTCAAAAGGGTTGTCAGCCCCAGCATTTT.

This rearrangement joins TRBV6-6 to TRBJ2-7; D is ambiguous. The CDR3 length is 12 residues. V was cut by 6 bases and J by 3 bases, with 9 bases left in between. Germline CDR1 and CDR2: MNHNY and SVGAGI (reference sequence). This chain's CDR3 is CASSPTNYEQYF. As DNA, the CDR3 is TGTGCCAGCAGCCCCACAAACTACGAGCAGTACTTC.